The T cell receptor beta chain described here comes from a study of T cell repertoires in cytomegalovirus infection. Study background: Signatures in public TCR beta sequences pointed to both CMV infection and matching HLA type.

Germline V CDR1 and CDR2: MDHEN, SYDVKM. This CDR3 region has 14 residues. V was clipped by 2 bases and J by 2 bases, with 10 bases between them. Regarding the study as a whole: Totalled public TCR beta family frequency picked out people who carried CMV plus the relevant HLA. There were HLA-C-restricted CMV-specific TCR beta clonotypes dominating the ex vivo response.

This clonotype has more than one count but fewer than ten. The antigen is not known. Using its own MiXCR run on the reads, TCRdb lists one record per CDR3 protein. The table shows roughly 760,000 distinct CDR3 sequences, with 35% occurring only once. The sequence was obtained from a human donor in good health (CMV status not recorded). Some clones in this sample may be carry-over from other donors' samples. Material for sequencing was PBMCs. The V gene is TRBV28, the J gene TRBJ2-7; D not certain. Written as DNA, the CDR3 is TGTGCCAGCAGTTTACGGCAGCCCACCTACGAGCAGTACTTC. Translated, it gives CASSLRQPTYEQYF.